This T cell receptor beta chain was profiled in a study of blood T cell repertoires in COVID-19. Across the whole study: Spain, Italy and the United States supplied samples that represented acute and convalescent COVID-19. The cDNA or gDNA used as material had been derived from T cells, B-cell-depleted T cells, or PBMCs.

As processed by the authors: Reference gene primer amplification yielded estimated nucleated cell counts. Generated by immunoSEQ multiplex PCR, the TCRdb table keeps only in-frame clones and is missing some. The V and J calls and clone size come from that table; D and trimming were worked out from the DNA. The sample has 100,000 or so clones; about 92% are singletons. The CDR3 is 20 residues long. J was trimmed by 6 bases and V by 6 bases; bases with no gene match: 24. Germline values: CDR1 SGHVS, CDR2 FNYEAQ. V gene TRBV7-6 combines with J gene TRBJ2-2; 8 bases match TRBD2. The source material was peripheral blood. This clonotype was sampled from a middle-aged man with active COVID-19. The CDR3 DNA reads as TGTGCCAGCAGTCTTCGGTACCTTAGCGGGGACTTGTCATCACCCGGGGAGCTGTTTTTT. Its protein is CASSLRYLSGDLSSPGELFF.